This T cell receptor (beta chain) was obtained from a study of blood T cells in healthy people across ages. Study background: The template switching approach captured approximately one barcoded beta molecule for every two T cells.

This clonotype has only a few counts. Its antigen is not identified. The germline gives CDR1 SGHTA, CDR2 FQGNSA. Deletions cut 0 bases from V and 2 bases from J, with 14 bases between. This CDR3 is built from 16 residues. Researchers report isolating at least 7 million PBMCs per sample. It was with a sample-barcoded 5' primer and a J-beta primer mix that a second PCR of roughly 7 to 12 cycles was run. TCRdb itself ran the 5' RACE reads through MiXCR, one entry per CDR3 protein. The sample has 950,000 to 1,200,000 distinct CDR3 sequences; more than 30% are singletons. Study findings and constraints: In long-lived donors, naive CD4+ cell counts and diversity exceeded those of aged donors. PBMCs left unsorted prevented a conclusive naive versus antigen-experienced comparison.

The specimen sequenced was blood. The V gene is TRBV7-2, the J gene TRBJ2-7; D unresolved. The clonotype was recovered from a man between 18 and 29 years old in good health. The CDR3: CASSLAWGGRTYEQYF. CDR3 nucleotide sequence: TGTGCCAGCAGCTTAGCTTGGGGTGGCAGGACCTACGAGCAGTACTTC. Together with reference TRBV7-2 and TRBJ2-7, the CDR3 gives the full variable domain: GAGVSQSPSNKVTEKGKDVELRCDPISGHTALYWYRQSLGQGLEFLIYFQGNSAPDKSGLPSDRFSAERTGGSVSTLTIQRTQQEDSAVYLCASSLAWGGRTYEQYFGPGTRLTVT.